The entry below describes one TCR beta chain. This clone was observed a few times. The specificity of this receptor is unknown. It has no much larger one-base neighbor in the sample; base qualities were not kept. This same CDR3 is encoded by further DNA sequences in the sample. V is pared back by 1 base and J by 3 bases, with 6 bases lying between the germline termini. Taken from the germline V gene, the CDR1 and CDR2 loops are SGHRS and YFSETQ. From cysteine to phenylalanine, the CDR3 is 13 amino acids long. This entry keeps only the CDR3 DNA: 39 bases, framed from base 1. Each donor gave one peripheral blood draw, approximately 120 mL on average, collected into heparinised tubes. A BD FACSAria II and a panel including CD45RO, CCR7, CD25, CD127, CD95 and CD27 were used to sort naive, central memory, regulatory and stem cell-like memory CD4+ T cells. A purity above 95% was achieved for all sorted populations. Right away, PBMCs were isolated by Lymphoprep density gradient centrifugation and were stained directly, with no culture step. So that batch effects would be minimized, each experiment stained and sorted samples in pairs, pairing one healthy donor with one patient.

The entire isolated RNA was reverse transcribed using the High Capacity cDNA Reverse Transcription Kit, and thus expressed TCRB transcripts were sequenced. Naive, central memory and regulatory T cell samples underwent deep immunoSEQ sequencing, averaging approximately 3.3 million total reads per sample. Sorted cells were lysed in RLT buffer and RNA was extracted with DNase-treated RNeasy Micro or Mini kits, depending on cell number. To prevent cross-contamination, each cell subset was processed individually, whereas patient and healthy donor samples were processed jointly. Using the immunoSEQ multiplex PCR, TCRB sequences were amplified from cDNA into 87-bp fragments spanning the CDR3 region. The amplicons were sequenced using the Illumina HiSeq platform. The original methods were these. PCR bias was corrected computationally using synthetic template baselines, and reads within Hamming distance 2 were collapsed, with unmergeable singletons discarded. Reads were aligned against IMGT to assign V, D and J genes, CDR3 length and insertions or deletions at six rearrangement sites. Within each subset, clonotype counts were normalized to the number of sorted cells before true diversity and Gini coefficients were calculated with the tcR R package. Repertoire sharing was quantified using the overlap coefficient calculated on TCRB nucleotide sequences. Out-of-frame TCRB sequences from naive cells were analyzed as a proxy for the pre-selection repertoire. The table comes from immuneACCESS by way of TCRdb, which keeps in-frame sequences with V and J called. Part of the clones is missing from these tables; in studies checked, under half for an unresolved V gene and the rest for unknown reasons. That table gives V, J and clone size, and the DNA gave D and trimming. For this sample the table gives fewer than 650,000 clones, of which around a sixth were detected only once. The top ten hold around 0.095% of the sample.

This entry is derived from a study of beta chain features in type 1 diabetes (dated by TCRdb to 2016 to 2019). For context, the study as a whole: Patients and healthy donors did not differ in mean age, gender distribution, total cell number or subset yield. Regulatory and stem cell-like memory subsets were obtained from only 8 patients and about 8 healthy donors, while naive and central memory subsets were obtained from all 30 or so donors. A total of roughly 98,000,000 sorted cells were examined across all samples, and a strong correlation was observed between cell number per subset and RNA yield. The study compared TCRB repertoires of sorted circulating CD4+ T cell subsets between recently diagnosed type 1 diabetes patients and matched healthy donors. Study-level results and caveats: A moderate but significant shortening of TCRB CDR3 length was observed in type 1 diabetes patients in all four CD4+ subsets. Naive, central memory and regulatory TCRB repertoires appeared more similar among patients than among healthy donors. Shorter templates might be favored by PCR, yet because patient and control samples were amplified and corrected together, any such skew would affect both groups equally. Because cDNA was sequenced instead of genomic DNA, activated cells with high expression could be over-represented, although the groups did not differ in activation or CD3 levels. Only small numbers of individuals were included in the HLA sub-analyses, which left unresolved whether HLA type had any influence on TCRB rearrangement. Fewer insertions and more nucleotide deletions at VDJ recombination sites were observed in patients with type 1 diabetes, implying thymic rearrangement abnormalities.

The sequence derives from a man between 18 and 35 years old in good health. The chain is encoded by TRBV5-1 joined to TRBJ2-3, with the D gene too uncertain to name. The sample was naive CD4+ T cells from blood. This sample's cell subset or site label indicates: true naive CD4+ T cells. CDR3 region: CASSLTRTDTQYF. The bases read TGCGCCAGCAGCTTGACCAGGACAGATACGCAGTATTTT.